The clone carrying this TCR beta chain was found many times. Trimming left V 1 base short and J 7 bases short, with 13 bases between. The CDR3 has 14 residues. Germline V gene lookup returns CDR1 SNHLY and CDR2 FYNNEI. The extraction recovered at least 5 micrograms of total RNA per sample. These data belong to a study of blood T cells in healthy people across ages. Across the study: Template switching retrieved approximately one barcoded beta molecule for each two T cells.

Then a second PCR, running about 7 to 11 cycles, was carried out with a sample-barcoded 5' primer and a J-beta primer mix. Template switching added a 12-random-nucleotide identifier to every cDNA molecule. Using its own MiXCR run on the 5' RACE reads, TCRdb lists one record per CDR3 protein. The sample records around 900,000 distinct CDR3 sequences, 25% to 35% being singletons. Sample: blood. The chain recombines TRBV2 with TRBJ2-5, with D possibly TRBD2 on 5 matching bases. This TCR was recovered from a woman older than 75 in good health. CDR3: CASSEVAGPGTQYF. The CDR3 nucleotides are TGTGCCAGCAGTGAAGTTGCGGGTCCGGGGACCCAGTACTTC.